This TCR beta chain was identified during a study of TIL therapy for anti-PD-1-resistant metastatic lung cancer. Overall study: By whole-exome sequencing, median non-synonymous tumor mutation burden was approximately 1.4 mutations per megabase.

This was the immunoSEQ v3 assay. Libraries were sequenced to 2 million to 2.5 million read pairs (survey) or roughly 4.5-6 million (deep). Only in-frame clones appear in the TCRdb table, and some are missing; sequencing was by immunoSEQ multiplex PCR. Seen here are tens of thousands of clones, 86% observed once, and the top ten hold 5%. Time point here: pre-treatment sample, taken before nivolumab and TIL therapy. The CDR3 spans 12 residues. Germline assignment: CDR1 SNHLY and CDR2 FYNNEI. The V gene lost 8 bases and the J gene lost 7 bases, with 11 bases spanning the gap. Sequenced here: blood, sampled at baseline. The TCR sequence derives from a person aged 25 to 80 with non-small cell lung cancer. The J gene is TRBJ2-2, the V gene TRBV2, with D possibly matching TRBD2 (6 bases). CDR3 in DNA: TGTGCCAGCGGGTTGGGGGGCGGGGAGCTGTTTTTT. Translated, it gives CASGLGGGELFF.